The subject of this entry is one T cell receptor (beta chain). Ten or more counts support this clonotype. This clone's antigen is unknown. Base qualities were left out, and no much larger clone turns up one base away. CDR1 and CDR2, looked up from the germline V gene, are SQVTM and ANQGSEA. V gives up 6 bases and J gives up 5 bases, and the segment between their germline ends measures 14 bases. Measured from the cysteine to the phenylalanine, the CDR3 is 13 residues long. Of all the DNA, just the CDR3 is kept, 39 bases in frame from base 1. This specimen comes from a study of CD8 T cells in ankylosing spondylitis (dated by TCRdb to 2017 to 2019). The study in broad terms: The study set out to find disease-linked TCR variants by profiling T cell receptor beta repertoires in ankylosing spondylitis patients and healthy donors. The full study cohort was made up of 25 ankylosing spondylitis patients and about a hundred healthy donors. Peripheral blood was sampled, and synovial fluid was additionally collected from ankylosing spondylitis patients.

The full study reports these points: The disease-linked clones were reported to be significantly enriched in matched synovial fluid samples from ankylosing spondylitis patients. Blood from ankylosing spondylitis patients appeared to be characterized by a TCR beta motif composed of under 10 highly homologous amino acid variants. A CD8+ phenotype was shown by the disease-linked clones, which were found at relatively low frequencies in peripheral blood. Some motif variants had previously been reported in the synovial fluid and blood of reactive arthritis patients, which suggests shared mechanisms of disease initiation.

Instrument on record: Illumina HiSeq 2500. Quantitative 5'-RACE with molecular barcodes was the method used to prepare the TCR beta libraries. In the original analysis: To identify disease-linked TCR variants, a new computational method was used, one built on a probabilistic model of VDJ rearrangement. In-frame beta chains were kept once TCRdb had trimmed the public reads at Q25 with fastp and called clones with MiXCR. Each entry is one CDR3 protein sequence, shown with its most common DNA and genes. The V and J calls and clone size come from TCRdb's table, not from the authors' own analysis. The sample contains approximately 100,000 distinct CDR3 sequences, about 7.7% of them found a single time. Together, the top ten hold 9.5% to 10% of the sample.

Sequencing used blood, either unsorted or a sorted T cell fraction (not recorded which). The sequence joins TRBV29-1 to TRBJ1-5; the D gene is perhaps TRBD1, on 6 matching bases. This TCR was sampled from a male donor with ankylosing spondylitis or in good health (not recorded which). The encoded CDR3 is CSVSGAGDQPQHF. The sequenced DNA is TGCAGCGTCTCAGGGGCGGGAGATCAGCCCCAGCATTTT. With the rest looked up from the reference TRBV29-1 and TRBJ1-5 genes rather than sequenced, the full variable domain is SAVISQKPSRDICQRGTSLTIQCQVDSQVTMMFWYRQQPGQSLTLIATANQGSEATYESGFVIDKFPISRPNLTFSTLTVSNMSPEDSSIYLCSVSGAGDQPQHFGDGTRLSIL.